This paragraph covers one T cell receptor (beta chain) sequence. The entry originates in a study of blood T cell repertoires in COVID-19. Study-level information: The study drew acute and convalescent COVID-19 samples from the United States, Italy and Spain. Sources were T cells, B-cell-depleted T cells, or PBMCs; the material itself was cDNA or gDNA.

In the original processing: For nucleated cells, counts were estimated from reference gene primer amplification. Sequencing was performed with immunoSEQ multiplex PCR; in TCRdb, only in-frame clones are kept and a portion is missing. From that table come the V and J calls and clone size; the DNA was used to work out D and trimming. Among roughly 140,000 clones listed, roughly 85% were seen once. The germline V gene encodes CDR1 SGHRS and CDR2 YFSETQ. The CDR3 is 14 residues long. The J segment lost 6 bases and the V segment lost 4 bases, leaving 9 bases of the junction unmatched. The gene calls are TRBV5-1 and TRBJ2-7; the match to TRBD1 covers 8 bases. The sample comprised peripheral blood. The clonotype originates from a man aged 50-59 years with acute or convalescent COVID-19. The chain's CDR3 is CASSDRQGIGEQYF. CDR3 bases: TGCGCCAGCAGCGACCGACAGGGGATAGGCGAGCAGTACTTC.